This T cell receptor (beta chain) emerged from a study of blood T cells in healthy people across ages. Broader study findings: It was the long-lived donors that had more naive CD4+ cells and higher diversity than aged donors.

For the second PCR, which ran for roughly 6 to 11 cycles, a sample-barcoded 5' primer and a J-beta primer mix were used. TCRdb passed the 5' RACE reads through MiXCR, listing each CDR3 protein once. This sample has 1.5 million to 2 million distinct CDR3 sequences, with about 39% found just once. On this clonotype itself: Its antigen is undetermined.

Healthy Caucasian individuals from Russia aged about 6 to 95 were enrolled as donors. Isolating PBMCs gave at least 6 million of these cells per sample. Extraction yielded at least 5.5 micrograms of total RNA per sample. The CDR3 sequence is 13 residues long. Looked up from germline, CDR1 is MNHEY and CDR2 is SVGEGT. The sequence derives from a human donor in good health. Sequenced input: blood. V is TRBV6-2 or TRBV6-3 and J is TRBJ2-4, with D hard to call. The end of the DNA is better explained by TRBJ2-7, so the J call may be wrong. CDR3 coding DNA: TGTGCCAGCAGAGCCTCGACAATCTACGAGCAGTACTTC. Translated: CASRASTIYEQYF.